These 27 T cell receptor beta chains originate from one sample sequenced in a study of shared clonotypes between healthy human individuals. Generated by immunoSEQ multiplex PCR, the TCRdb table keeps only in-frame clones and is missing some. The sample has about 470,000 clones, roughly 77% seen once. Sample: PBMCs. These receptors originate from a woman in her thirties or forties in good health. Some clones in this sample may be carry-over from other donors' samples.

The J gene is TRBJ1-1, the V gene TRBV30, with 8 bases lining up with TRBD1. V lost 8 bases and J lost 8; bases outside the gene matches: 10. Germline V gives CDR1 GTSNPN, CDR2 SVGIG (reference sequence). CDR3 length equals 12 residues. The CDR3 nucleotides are TGTGCCATCTACCCAGGGGGCAAGGAAGCTTTCTTT. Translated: CAIYPGGKEAFF. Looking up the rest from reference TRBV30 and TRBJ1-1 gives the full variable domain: SQTIHQWPATLVQPVGSPLSLECTVEGTSNPNLYWYRQAAGRGLQLLFYSVGIGQISSEVPQNLSASRPQDRQFILSSKKLLLSDSGFYLCAIYPGGKEAFFGQGTRLTVV.

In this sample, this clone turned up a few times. CDR3 coding DNA: TGTGCCAGCAGCACTGACACAGATACGCAGTATTTT. Its protein product is CASSTDTDTQYF. V is TRBV7-9 and J is TRBJ2-3, with D uncertain. Per germline, CDR1 SEHNR and CDR2 FQNEAQ (reference sequence). With 5 bases removed from V and 2 bases from J, the gap between germline ends came to 5 bases. The CDR3 is 12 residues long. Drawing the rest from reference TRBV7-9 and TRBJ2-3, the complete variable domain is DTGVSQNPRHKITKRGQNVTFRCDPISEHNRLYWYRQTLGQGPEFLTYFQNEAQLEKSRLLSDRFSAERPKGSFSTLEIQRTEQGDSAMYLCASSTDTDTQYFGPGTRLTVL.

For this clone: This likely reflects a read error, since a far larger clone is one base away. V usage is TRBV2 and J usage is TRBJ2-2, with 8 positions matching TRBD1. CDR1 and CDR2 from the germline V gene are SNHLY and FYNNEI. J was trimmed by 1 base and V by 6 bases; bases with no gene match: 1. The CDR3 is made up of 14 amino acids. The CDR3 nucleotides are TGTGCCAGCAGGGACAGGGTGAACACCGGGGAGCTGTTTTTT. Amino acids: CASRDRVNTGELFF.

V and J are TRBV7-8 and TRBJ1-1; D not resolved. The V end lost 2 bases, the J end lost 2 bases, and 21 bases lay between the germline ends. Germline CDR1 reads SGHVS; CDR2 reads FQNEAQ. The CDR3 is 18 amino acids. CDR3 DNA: TGTGCCAGCAGCTTACGGAGCTTGATAACCCCGGTAAACACTGAAGCTTTCTTT. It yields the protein CASSLRSLITPVNTEAFF.

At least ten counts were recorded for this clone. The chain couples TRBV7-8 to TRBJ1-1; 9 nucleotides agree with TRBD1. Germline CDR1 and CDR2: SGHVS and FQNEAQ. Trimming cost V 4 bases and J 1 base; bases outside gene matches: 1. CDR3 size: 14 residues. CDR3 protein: CASSSGQGNTEAFF. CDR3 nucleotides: TGTGCCAGCAGCTCGGGACAGGGGAACACTGAAGCTTTCTTT.

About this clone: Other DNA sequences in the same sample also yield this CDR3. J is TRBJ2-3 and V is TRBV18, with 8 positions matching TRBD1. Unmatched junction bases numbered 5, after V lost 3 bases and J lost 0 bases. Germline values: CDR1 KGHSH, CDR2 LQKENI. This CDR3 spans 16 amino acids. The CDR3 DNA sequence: TGTGCCAGCTCACCGACAGGGGCTTTGAGCACAGATACGCAGTATTTT. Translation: CASSPTGALSTDTQYF. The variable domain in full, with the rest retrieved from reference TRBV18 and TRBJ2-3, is NAGVMQNPRHLVRRRGQEARLRCSPMKGHSHVYWYRQLPEEGLKFMVYLQKENIIDESGMPKERFSAEFPKEGPSILRIQQVVRGDSAAYFCASSPTGALSTDTQYFGPGTRLTVL.

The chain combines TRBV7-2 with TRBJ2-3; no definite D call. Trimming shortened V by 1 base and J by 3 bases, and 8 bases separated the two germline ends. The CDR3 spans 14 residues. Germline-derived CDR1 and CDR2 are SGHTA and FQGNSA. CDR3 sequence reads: CASSLDYSTDTQYF. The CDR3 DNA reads TGTGCCAGCAGCTTAGACTATTCGACAGATACGCAGTATTTT.

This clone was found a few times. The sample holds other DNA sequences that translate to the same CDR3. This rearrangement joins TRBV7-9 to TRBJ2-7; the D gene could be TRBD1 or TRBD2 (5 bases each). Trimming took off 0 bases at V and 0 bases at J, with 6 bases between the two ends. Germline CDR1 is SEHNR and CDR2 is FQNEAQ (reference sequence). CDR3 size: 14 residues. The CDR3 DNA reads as TGTGCCAGCAGCTTAGCGGGGGTCTCCTACGAGCAGTACTTC. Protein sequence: CASSLAGVSYEQYF.

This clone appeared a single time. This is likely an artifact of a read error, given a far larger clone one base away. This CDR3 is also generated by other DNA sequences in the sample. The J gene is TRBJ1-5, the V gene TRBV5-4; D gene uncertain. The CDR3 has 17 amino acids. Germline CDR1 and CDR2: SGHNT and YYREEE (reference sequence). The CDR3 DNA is TGCGCCAGCAGCTACTCTAAGGACTTTCAGACCCATCAGCCCCAGCATTTT. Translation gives CASSYSKDFQTHQPQHF.

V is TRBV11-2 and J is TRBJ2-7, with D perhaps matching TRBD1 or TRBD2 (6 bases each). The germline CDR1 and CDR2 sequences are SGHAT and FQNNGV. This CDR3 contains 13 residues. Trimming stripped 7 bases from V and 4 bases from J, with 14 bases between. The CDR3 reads CASTPGAQYEQYF. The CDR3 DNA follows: TGTGCCAGCACCCCGGGGGCACAATACGAGCAGTACTTC.

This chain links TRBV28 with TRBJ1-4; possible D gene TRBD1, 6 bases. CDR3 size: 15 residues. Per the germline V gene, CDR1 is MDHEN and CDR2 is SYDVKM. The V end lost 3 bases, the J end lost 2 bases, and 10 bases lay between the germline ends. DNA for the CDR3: TGTGCCAGCAGTTTCGGACAGTTCACTAATGAAAAACTGTTTTTT. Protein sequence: CASSFGQFTNEKLFF.

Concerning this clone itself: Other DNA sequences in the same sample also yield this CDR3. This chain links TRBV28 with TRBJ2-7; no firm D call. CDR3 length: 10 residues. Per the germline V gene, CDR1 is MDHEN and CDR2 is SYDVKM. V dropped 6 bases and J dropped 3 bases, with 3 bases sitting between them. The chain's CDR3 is CASSRYEQYF. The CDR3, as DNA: TGTGCCAGCAGCCGCTACGAGCAGTACTTC.

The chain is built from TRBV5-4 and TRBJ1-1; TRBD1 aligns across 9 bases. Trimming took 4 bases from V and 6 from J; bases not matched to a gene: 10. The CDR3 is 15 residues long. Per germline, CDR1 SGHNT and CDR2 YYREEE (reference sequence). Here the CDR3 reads CASSTRTGVGSEAFF. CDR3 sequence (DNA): TGTGCCAGCAGCACAAGGACAGGGGTGGGATCTGAAGCTTTCTTT.

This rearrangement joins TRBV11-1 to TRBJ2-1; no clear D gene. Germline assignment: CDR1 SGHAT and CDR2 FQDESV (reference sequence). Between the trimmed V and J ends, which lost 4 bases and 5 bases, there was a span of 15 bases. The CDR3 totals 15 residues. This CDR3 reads CASSSQRRLDNEQFF. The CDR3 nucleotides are TGTGCCAGCAGCTCACAACGTCGGCTTGACAATGAGCAGTTCTTC.

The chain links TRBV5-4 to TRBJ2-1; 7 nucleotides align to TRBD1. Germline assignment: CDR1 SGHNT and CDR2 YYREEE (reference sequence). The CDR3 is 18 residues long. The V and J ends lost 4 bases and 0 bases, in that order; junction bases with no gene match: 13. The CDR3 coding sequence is TGTGCCAGCAGCGGAAAGGGGACAGATCCCAGCTCCTACAATGAGCAGTTCTTC. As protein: CASSGKGTDPSSYNEQFF.

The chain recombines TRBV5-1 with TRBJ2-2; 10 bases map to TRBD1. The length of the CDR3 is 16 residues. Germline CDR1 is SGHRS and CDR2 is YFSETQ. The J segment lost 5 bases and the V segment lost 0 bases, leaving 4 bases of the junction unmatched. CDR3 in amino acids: CASSLGQGAHTGELFF. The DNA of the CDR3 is TGCGCCAGCAGCTTGGGACAGGGGGCGCATACCGGGGAGCTGTTTTTT. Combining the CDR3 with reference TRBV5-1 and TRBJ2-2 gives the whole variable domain KAGVTQTPRYLIKTRGQQVTLSCSPISGHRSVSWYQQTPGQGLQFLFEYFSETQRNKGNFPGRFSGRQFSNSRSEMNVSTLELGDSALYLCASSLGQGAHTGELFFGEGSRLTVL.

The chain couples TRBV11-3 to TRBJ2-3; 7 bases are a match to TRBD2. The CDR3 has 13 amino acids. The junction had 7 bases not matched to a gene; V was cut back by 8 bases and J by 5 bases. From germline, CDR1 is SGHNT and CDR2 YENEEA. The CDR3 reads CASAGAGGDTQYF. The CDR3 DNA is TGTGCCAGCGCGGGAGCCGGAGGAGATACGCAGTATTTT. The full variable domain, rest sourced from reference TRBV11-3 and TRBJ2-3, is EAGVVQSPRYKIIEKKQPVAFWCNPISGHNTLYWYLQNLGQGPELLIRYENEEAVDDSQLPKDRFSAERLKGVDSTLKIQPAELGDSAVYLCASAGAGGDTQYFGPGTRLTVL.

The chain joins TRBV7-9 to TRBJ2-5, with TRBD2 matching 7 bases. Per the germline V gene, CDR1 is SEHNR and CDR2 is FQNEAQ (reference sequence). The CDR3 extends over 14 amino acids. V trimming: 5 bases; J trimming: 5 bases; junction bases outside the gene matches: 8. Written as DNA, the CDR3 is TGTGCCAGCAGCCCAGGACTAGATGGGGAGACCCAGTACTTC. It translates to CASSPGLDGETQYF.

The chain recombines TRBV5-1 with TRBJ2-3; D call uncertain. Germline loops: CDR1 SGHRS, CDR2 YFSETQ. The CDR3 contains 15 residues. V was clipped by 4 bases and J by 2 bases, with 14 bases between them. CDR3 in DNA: TGCGCCAGCAGCCCGGCCAACGCTATCACAGATACGCAGTATTTT. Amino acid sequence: CASSPANAITDTQYF. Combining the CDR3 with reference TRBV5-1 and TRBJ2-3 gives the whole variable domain KAGVTQTPRYLIKTRGQQVTLSCSPISGHRSVSWYQQTPGQGLQFLFEYFSETQRNKGNFPGRFSGRQFSNSRSEMNVSTLELGDSALYLCASSPANAITDTQYFGPGTRLTVL.

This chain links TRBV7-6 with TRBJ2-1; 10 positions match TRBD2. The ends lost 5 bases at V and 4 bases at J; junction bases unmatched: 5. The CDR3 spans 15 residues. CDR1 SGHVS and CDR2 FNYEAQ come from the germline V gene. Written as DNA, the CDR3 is TGTGCCAGCAGCCCCAGGACTAGCGGATACAATGAGCAGTTCTTC. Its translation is CASSPRTSGYNEQFF. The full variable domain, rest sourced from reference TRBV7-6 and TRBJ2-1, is GAGVSQSPRYKVTKRGQDVALRCDPISGHVSLYWYRQALGQGPEFLTYFNYEAQQDKSGLPNDRFSAERPEGSISTLTIQRTEQRDSAMYRCASSPRTSGYNEQFFGPGTRLTVL.

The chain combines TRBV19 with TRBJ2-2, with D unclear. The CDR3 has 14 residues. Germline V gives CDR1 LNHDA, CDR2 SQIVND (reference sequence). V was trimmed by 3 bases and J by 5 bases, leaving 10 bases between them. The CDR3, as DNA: TGTGCCAGTAGTATCCCCACAGTGACCGGGGAGCTGTTTTTT. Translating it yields CASSIPTVTGELFF.

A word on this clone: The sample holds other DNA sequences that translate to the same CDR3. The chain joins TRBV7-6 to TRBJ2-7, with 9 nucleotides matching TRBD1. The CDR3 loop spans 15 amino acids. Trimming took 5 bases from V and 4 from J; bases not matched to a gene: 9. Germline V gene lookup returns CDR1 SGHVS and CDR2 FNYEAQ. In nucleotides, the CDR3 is TGTGCCAGCAGCGCAACCCCACAGGGGGCTTACGAGCAGTACTTC. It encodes CASSATPQGAYEQYF.

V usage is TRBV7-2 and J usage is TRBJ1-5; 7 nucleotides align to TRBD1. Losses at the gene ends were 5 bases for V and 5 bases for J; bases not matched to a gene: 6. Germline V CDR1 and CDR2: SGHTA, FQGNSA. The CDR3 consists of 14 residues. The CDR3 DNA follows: TGTGCCAGCAGCACGACAGGGTGGGATCAGCCCCAGCATTTT. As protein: CASSTTGWDQPQHF.

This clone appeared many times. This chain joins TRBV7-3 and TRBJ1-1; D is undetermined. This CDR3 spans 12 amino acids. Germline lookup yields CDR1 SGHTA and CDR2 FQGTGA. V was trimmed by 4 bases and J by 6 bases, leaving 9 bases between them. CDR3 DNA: TGTGCCAGCAGCTCCCAATGGGCTGAAGCTTTCTTT. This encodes CASSSQWAEAFF.

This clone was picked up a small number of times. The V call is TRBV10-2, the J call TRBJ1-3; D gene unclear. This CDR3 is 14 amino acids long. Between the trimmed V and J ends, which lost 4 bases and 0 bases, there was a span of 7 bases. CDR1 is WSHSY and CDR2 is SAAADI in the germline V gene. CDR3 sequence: CASSGLTSGNTIYF. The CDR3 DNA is TGCGCCAGCAGTGGCTTAACCTCTGGAAACACCATATATTTT.

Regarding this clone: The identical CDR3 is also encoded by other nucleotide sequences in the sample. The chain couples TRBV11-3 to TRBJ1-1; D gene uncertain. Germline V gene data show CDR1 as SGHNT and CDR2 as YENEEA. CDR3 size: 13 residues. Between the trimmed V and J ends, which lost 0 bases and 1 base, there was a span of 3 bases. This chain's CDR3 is CASSLEGNTEAFF. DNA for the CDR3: TGTGCCAGCAGCTTAGAGGGGAACACTGAAGCTTTCTTT.

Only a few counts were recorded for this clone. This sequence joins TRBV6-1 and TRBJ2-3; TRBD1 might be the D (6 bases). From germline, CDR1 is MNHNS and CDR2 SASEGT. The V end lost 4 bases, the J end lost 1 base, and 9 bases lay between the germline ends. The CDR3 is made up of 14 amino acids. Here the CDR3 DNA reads TGTGCCAGCAGTGGCCCAGGGGGCACAGATACGCAGTATTTT. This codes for CASSGPGGTDTQYF.